This TCR beta chain was documented in a study of cytomegalovirus exposure and HLA in healthy donors. Use of 60 Vbeta and 13 Jbeta primers characterized the PCR. Sequenced by immunoSEQ multiplex PCR; TCRdb stores in-frame clones only, minus some. The sample carries 160,000 or so clones, 75% to 85% recorded once. This clone was detected only once. The antigen remains unidentified. Study outcomes and limitations: In the analysis, some V segments, TRBV6-2 and TRBV6-3 included, were excluded as indistinguishable. CMV serostatus was the only immune exposure information that was available. The study reported that TCR beta sequences accurately predicted HLA-A and HLA-B alleles in most subjects. By a later analysis, the bulk of CMV-associated TCR beta chains appeared HLA-restricted.

Trimming took 0 bases from V and 6 from J; bases not matched to a gene: 11. The CDR3 covers 17 residues. CDR1 and CDR2 from the germline V gene are GTSNPN and SVGIG (reference sequence). The sequenced sample consisted of PBMCs. This rearrangement joins TRBV30 to TRBJ2-2, with 9 positions matching TRBD1. The receptor was derived from a man between 45 and 60 years old in good health and CMV-seropositive. The CDR3 loop reads CAWSVPPAGTGSGELFF. CDR3 DNA sequence: TGTGCCTGGAGTGTTCCCCCAGCCGGGACAGGGTCCGGGGAGCTGTTTTTT.